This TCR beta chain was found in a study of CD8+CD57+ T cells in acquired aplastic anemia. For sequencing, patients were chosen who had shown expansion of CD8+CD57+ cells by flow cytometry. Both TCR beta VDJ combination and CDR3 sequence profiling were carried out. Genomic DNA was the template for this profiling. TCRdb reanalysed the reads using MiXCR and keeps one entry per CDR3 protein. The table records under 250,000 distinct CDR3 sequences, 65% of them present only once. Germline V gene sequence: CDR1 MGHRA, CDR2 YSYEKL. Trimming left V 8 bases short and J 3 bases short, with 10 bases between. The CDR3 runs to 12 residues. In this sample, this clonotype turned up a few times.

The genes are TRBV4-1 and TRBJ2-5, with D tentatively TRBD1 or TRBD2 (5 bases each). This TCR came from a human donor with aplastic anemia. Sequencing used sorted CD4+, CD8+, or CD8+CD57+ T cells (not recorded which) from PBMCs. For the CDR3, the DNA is TGCGCCAGCGGGGGAAAAGAAGAGACCCAGTACTTC. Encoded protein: CASGGKEETQYF.